The entry that follows covers one TCR beta chain sequence. Clones were read by immunoSEQ multiplex PCR, and TCRdb kept only the in-frame ones, dropping some. This table has fewer than 90,000 clones, 87% appearing once. This sample stems from a study of blood T cell repertoires in COVID-19. On the study more broadly: The analysed material was cDNA or gDNA that came from T cells, B-cell-depleted T cells, or PBMCs.

This CDR3 is built from 17 residues. V shed 4 bases and J shed 1 base, with 18 bases lying between them. In germline, CDR1 is SGHNT, CDR2 YYREEE (reference sequence). The receptor was isolated from a male donor with acute or convalescent COVID-19. The sample comprised peripheral blood. The V and J genes are TRBV5-4 and TRBJ2-1; maybe TRBD1 (5 bases). The CDR3 nucleotides are TGTGCCAGCAGCCTGCGGTTGACAGCCCGATCCTACAATGAGCAGTTCTTC. It yields the protein CASSLRLTARSYNEQFF.